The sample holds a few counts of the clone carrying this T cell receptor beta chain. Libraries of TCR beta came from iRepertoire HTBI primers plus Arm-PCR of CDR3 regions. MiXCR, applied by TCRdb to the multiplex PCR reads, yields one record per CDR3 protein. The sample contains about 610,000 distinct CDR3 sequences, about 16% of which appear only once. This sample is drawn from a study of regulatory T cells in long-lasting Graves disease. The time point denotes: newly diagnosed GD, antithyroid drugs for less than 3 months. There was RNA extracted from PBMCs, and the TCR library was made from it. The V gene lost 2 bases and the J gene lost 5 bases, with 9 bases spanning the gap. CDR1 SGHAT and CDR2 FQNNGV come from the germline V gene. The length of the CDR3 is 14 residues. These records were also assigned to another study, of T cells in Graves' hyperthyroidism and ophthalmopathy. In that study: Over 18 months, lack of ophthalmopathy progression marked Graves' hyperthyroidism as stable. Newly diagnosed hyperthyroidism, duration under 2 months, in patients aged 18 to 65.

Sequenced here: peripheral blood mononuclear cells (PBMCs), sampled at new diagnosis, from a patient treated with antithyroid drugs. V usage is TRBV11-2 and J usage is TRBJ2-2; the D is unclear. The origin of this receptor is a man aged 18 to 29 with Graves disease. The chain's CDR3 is CASSLSPQTGELFF. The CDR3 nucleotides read TGTGCCAGCAGCTTAAGTCCGCAAACCGGGGAGCTGTTTTTT.